A selection of T cell receptor beta chains follows, all from one sample in a study of blood T cell dynamics during melanoma immunotherapy. Repertoires were generated with immunoSEQ multiplex PCR, while TCRdb's copy carries only in-frame clones and drops some. This sample has 10,000 to 13,000 clones, with 84% found just once. Material: blood, obtained from a patient treated with checkpoint blockade. Receptor source: a human donor with melanoma. Both conserved end residues are part of each CDR3. D genes are given only for firm matches. The listing skips clone size in some rows; elsewhere it reads once, few, many or a size class.

J gene | D gene | V gene | clone size | CDR3 length | CDR3 protein
TRBJ1-2 | . | TRBV19 | . | 15 | CASETYETGNYGYTF
TRBJ2-1 | . | TRBV7-2 | . | 15 | CASSSDRRSYNEQFF
TRBJ1-2 | . | TRBV20-1 | . | 10 | CSAAGAGYTF
TRBJ2-7 | . | TRBV6-5 | . | 13 | CASSYFPRGEQYF
TRBJ1-4 | . | TRBV20-1 | . | 11 | CSARIREKLFF
TRBJ1-2 | TRBD1 | TRBV5-4 | once | 15 | CASSPRDRGFYGYTF
TRBJ2-7 | . | TRBV6-5 | . | 12 | CASSYSNREQYF
TRBJ2-3 | . | TRBV7-8 | . | 15 | CASSLVLGGGDTQYF
TRBJ2-3 | TRBD2 | TRBV6-1 | . | 17 | CASSELAGGLSTDTQYF
TRBJ1-6 | . | TRBV7-2 | . | 14 | CASSQSGGYSPLHF
TRBJ1-5 | . | TRBV28 | . | 14 | CASSRVRGNQPQHF
TRBJ2-1 | . | TRBV6-4 | . | 13 | CASSDGTSNEQFF
TRBJ2-2 | . | TRBV5-6 | . | 14 | CASSPPLGTGELFF
TRBJ2-3 | . | TRBV5-4 | . | 15 | CASSFGAGAWDTQYF
TRBJ1-2 | . | TRBV6-1 | . | 14 | CASITGAVGYGYTF
TRBJ1-2 | . | TRBV19 | . | 15 | CASSIGVLPLYGYTF
TRBJ1-4 | . | TRBV2 | . | 14 | CASANSGVNEKLFF
TRBJ1-1 | . | TRBV5-6 | . | 11 | CASMGVTEAFF
TRBJ2-7 | TRBD2 | TRBV2 | . | 15 | CASSRDYSTPYEQYF
TRBJ1-1 | . | TRBV5-1 | . | 13 | CASSWSQETEAFF
TRBJ1-2 | TRBD1 | TRBV7-2 | . | 13 | CASSGQGRYGYTF
TRBJ1-5 | . | TRBV7-9 | few | 12 | CASSLETQPQHF
TRBJ2-2 | TRBD2 | TRBV5-1 | . | 20 | CASSLEGNLWELARTGELFF
TRBJ1-1 | . | TRBV7-8 | . | 15 | CASSLALGANTEAFF
TRBJ2-7 | TRBD1 | TRBV6-6 | once | 13 | CASSRDRGGEQYF
TRBJ1-2 | . | TRBV19 | . | 11 | CASTDGYGYTF
TRBJ2-1 | TRBD2 | TRBV4-3 | . | 18 | CASSQDRVRGDAYNEQFF
TRBJ2-2 | . | TRBV27 | . | 13 | CASSPRAAGELFF
TRBJ2-3 | . | TRBV19 | . | 14 | CASSIWGLTDTQYF
TRBJ1-4 | . | TRBV4-3 | . | 16 | CASSQERTVDNEKLFF
TRBJ2-3 | TRBD2 | TRBV11-3 | . | 17 | CASSLGAGPGGTDTQYF
TRBJ1-4 | . | TRBV10-3 | . | 14 | CAISGGRGNEKLFF
TRBJ2-5 | . | TRBV5-1 | . | 16 | CASSLAVNRAQETQYF
TRBJ2-3 | . | TRBV6-5 | . | 16 | CASSYTEAGRTDTQYF
TRBJ1-1 | . | TRBV6-5 | . | 13 | CASSTGGNTEAFF
TRBJ2-1 | TRBD1 | TRBV11-2 | . | 17 | CASSLPGQGASYNEQFF
TRBJ2-1 | . | TRBV10-1 | . | 14 | CASSPRPSSNEQFF
TRBJ1-1 | . | TRBV27 | . | 15 | CASTQRGDINTEAFF
TRBJ2-1 | . | TRBV7-9 | . | 16 | CASSLGTGLSYNEQFF
TRBJ2-3 | . | TRBV5-5 | . | 15 | CASSLFTASTDTQYF
TRBJ2-5 | . | TRBV19 | . | 14 | CASSIGLLAETQYF
TRBJ1-1 | . | TRBV19 | . | 13 | CASSIQGWTEAFF
TRBJ1-4 | . | TRBV5-4 | . | 14 | CASSFPQGFEKLFF
TRBJ2-3 | TRBD1 | TRBV9 | . | 14 | CASSVTGVADTQCF
TRBJ2-7 | TRBD2 | TRBV5-8 | . | 17 | CASSQDGAGRRPGEQYF
TRBJ2-2 | TRBD2 | TRBV6-4 | . | 15 | CASSVSGGNTGELFF